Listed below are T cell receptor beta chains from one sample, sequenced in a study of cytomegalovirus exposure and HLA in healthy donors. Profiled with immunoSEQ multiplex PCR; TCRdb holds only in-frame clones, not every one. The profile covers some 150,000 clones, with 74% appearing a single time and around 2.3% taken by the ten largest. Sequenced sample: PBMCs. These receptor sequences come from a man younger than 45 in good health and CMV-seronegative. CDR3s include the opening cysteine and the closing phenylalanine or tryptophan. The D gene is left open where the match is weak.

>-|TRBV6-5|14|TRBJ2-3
CASSYGSSSDTQYF
TGTGCCAGCAGTTACGGTTCCAGTTCAGATACGCAGTATTTT
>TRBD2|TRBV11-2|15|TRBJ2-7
CASSLTSGGLNEQYF
TGTGCCAGCAGCTTAACTAGCGGGGGACTCAACGAGCAGTACTTC
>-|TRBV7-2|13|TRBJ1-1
CASSLAVATEAFF
TGTGCCAGCAGCTTAGCGGTAGCCACTGAAGCTTTCTTT
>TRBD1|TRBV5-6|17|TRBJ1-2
CASSGSPGQGVNYGYTF
TGTGCCAGCAGCGGATCGCCGGGACAGGGGGTGAACTATGGCTACACCTTC
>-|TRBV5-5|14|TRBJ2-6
CASIVSSGANVLTF
TGTGCCAGCATCGTTAGCTCTGGGGCCAACGTCCTGACTTTC
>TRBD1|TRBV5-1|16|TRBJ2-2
CASSPPGQGWTGELFF
TGCGCCAGCAGTCCCCCGGGACAGGGGTGGACCGGGGAGCTGTTTTTT
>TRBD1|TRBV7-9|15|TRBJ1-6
CASSKGTADNSPLHF
TGTGCCAGCAGCAAAGGGACAGCTGATAATTCACCCCTCCACTTT
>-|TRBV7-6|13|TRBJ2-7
CASSLGESGEQYF
TGTGCCAGCAGCTTAGGGGAGAGTGGGGAGCAGTACTTC
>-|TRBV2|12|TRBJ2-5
CASRTYQETQYF
TGTGCCAGCAGGACTTACCAAGAGACCCAGTACTTC
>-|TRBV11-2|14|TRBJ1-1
CASSLDLAASEAFF
TGTGCCAGCAGCTTAGATCTGGCGGCATCTGAAGCTTTCTTT
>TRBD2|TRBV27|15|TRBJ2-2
CASSGTSGGGGELFF
TGTGCCAGCAGTGGGACTAGCGGGGGTGGCGGGGAGCTGTTTTTT